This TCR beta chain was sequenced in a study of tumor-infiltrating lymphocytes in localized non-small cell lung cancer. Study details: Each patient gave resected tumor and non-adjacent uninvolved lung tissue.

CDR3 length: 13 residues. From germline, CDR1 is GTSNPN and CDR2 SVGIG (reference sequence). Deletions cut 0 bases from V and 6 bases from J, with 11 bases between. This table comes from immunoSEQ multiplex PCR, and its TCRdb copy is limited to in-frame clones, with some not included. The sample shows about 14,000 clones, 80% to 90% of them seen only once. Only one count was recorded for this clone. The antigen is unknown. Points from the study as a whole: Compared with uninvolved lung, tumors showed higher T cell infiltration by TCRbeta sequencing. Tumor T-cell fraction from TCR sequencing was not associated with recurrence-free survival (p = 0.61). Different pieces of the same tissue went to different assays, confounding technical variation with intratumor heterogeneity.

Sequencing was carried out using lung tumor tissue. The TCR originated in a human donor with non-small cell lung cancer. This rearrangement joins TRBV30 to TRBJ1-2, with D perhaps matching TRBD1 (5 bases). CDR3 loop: CAWSVRGTDGYTF. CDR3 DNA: TGTGCCTGGAGTGTTCGAGGGACGGATGGCTACACCTTC.